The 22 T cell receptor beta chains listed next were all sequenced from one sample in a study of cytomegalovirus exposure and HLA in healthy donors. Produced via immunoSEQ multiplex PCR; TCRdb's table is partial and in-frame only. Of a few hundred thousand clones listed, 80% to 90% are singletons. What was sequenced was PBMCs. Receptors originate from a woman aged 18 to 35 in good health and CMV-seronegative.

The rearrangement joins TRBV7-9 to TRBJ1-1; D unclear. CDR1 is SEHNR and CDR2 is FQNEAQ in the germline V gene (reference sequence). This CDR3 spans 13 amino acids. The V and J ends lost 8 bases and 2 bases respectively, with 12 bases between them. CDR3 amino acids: CASLENTNTEAFF. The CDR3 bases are TGTGCCAGCCTCGAAAACACCAACACTGAAGCTTTCTTT.

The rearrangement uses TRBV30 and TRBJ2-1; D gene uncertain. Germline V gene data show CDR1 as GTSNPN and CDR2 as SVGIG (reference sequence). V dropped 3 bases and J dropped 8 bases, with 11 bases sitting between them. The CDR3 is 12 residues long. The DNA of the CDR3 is TGTGCCTGGAGCCCCACGGTCTATGAGCAGTTCTTC. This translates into CAWSPTVYEQFF.

Here the CDR3 DNA reads TGTGCCAGCAGCCCCGGGACAGCGACTCTTATGAACACTGAAGCTTTCTTT. Translation: CASSPGTATLMNTEAFF. The V call is TRBV7-8, the J call TRBJ1-1; TRBD1 agrees at 7 bases. The germline CDR1 and CDR2 sequences are SGHVS and FQNEAQ. This CDR3 contains 17 residues. V lost 5 bases, J lost 0 bases, and 12 bases stayed unmatched. Drawing the rest from reference TRBV7-8 and TRBJ1-1, the complete variable domain is GAGVSQSPRYKVAKRGQDVALRCDPISGHVSLFWYQQALGQGPEFLTYFQNEAQLDKSGLPSDRFFAERPEGSVSTLKIQRTQQEDSAVYLCASSPGTATLMNTEAFFGQGTRLTVV.

The CDR3 DNA sequence: TGTGCCAGCAGCCCCGGGACAGCTGAGCAGTTCTTC. It encodes CASSPGTAEQFF. The chain uses TRBV5-4 and TRBJ2-1; 7 nucleotides line up with TRBD1. Looked up from germline, CDR1 is SGHNT and CDR2 is YYREEE (reference sequence). V lost 4 bases, J lost 9 bases, and 4 bases stayed unmatched. The length of the CDR3 is 12 residues.

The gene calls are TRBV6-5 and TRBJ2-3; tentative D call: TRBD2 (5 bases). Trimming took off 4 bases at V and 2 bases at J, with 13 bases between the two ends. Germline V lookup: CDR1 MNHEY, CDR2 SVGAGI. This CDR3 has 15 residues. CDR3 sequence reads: CASSSPAGDTDTQYF. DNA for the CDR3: TGTGCCAGCAGTTCCCCGGCGGGCGACACAGATACGCAGTATTTT.

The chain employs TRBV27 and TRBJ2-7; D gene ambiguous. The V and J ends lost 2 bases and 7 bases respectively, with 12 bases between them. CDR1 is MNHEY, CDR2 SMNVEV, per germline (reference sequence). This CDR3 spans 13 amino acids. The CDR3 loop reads CASSLETNGEQYF. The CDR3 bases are TGTGCCAGCAGTTTAGAGACCAACGGGGAGCAGTACTTC.

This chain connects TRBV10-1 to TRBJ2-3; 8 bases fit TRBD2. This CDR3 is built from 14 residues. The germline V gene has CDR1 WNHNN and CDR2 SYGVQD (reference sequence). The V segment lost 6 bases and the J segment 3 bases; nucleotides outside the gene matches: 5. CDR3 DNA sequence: TGCGCCAGCAGCCGCGGGGGGCCAACAGATACGCAGTATTTT. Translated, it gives CASSRGGPTDTQYF.

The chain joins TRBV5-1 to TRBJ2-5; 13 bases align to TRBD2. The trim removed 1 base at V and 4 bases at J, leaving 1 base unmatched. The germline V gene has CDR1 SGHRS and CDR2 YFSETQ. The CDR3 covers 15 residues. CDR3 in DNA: TGCGCCAGCAGCTTGACTAGCGGGAGGGGAGAGACCCAGTACTTC. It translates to CASSLTSGRGETQYF.

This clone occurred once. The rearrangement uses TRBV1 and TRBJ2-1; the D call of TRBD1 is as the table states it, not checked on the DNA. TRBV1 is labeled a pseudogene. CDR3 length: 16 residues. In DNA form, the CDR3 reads TGCACCAGCAGCCTCGAGGGGGTCAGCTCCTACAATGAGCAGTTCTTC. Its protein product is CTSSLEGVSSYNEQFF.

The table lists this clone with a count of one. The CDR3 spells CASSFSRPAYNEQFF. CDR3 DNA: TGCGCCAGCAGCTTTTCCCGTCCGGCCTACAATGAGCAGTTCTTC. V is TRBV5-1 and J is TRBJ2-1; D call uncertain. The CDR3 is 15 amino acids. Looked up from germline, CDR1 is SGHRS and CDR2 is YFSETQ. The ends were cut back, 2 bases at V and 2 bases at J, with 11 bases in the middle.

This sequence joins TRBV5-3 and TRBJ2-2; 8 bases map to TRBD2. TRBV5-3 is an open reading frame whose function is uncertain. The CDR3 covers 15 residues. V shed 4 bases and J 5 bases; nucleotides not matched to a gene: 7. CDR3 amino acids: CARSPTGGATGELFF. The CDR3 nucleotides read TGTGCCAGAAGCCCCACGGGAGGGGCAACCGGGGAGCTGTTTTTT.

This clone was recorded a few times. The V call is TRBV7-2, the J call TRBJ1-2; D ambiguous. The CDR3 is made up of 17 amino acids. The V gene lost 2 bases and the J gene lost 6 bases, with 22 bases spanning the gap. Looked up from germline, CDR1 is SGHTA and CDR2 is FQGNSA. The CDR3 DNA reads TGTGCCAGCAGCTTAATCGTCGGCGGGTCCTCTTCACATGGCTACACCTTC. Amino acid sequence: CASSLIVGGSSSHGYTF.

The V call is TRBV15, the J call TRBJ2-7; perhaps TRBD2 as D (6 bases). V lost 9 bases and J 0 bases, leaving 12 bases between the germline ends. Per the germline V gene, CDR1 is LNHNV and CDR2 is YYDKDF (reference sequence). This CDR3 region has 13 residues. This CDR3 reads CATSGGASYEQYF. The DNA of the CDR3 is TGTGCCACTTCGGGCGGGGCCTCCTACGAGCAGTACTTC.

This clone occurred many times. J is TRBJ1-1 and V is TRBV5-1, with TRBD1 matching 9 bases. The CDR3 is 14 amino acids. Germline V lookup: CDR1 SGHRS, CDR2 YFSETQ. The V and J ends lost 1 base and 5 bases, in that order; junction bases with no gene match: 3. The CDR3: CASSLTGGITEAFF. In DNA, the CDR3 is TGCGCCAGCAGCTTGACAGGGGGCATTACTGAAGCTTTCTTT.

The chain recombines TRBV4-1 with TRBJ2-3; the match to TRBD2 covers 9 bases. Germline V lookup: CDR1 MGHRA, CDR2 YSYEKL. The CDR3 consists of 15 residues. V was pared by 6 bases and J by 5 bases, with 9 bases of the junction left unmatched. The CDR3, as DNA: TGCGCCAGCAGAGGTAGTAGCGGGGGACGAGATACGCAGTATTTT. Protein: CASRGSSGGRDTQYF.

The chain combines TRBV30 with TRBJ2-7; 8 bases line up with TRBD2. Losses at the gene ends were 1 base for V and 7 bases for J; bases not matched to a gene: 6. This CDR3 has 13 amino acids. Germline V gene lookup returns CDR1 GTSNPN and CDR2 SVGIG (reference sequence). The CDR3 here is CAWSAHGGGEQYF. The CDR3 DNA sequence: TGTGCCTGGAGTGCCCACGGGGGGGGAGAGCAGTACTTC.

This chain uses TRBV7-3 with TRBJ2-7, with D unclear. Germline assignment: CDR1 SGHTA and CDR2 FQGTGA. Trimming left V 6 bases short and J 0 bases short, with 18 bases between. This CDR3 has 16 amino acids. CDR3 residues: CASSLQPRAASYEQYF. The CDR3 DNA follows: TGTGCCAGCAGTCTCCAGCCCCGCGCGGCCTCCTACGAGCAGTACTTC.

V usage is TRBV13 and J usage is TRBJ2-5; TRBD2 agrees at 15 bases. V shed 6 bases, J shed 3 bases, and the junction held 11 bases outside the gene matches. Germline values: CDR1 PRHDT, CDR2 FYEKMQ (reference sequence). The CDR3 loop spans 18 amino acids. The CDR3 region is CASSRGLAGGHSKETQYF. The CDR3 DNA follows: TGTGCCAGCAGTCGCGGACTAGCGGGGGGGCACAGCAAAGAGACCCAGTACTTC.

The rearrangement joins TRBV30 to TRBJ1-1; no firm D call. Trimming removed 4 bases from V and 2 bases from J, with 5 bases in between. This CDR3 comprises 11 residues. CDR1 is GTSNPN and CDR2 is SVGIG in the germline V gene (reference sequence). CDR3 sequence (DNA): TGTGCCTGGAACAGAAACACTGAAGCTTTCTTT. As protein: CAWNRNTEAFF.

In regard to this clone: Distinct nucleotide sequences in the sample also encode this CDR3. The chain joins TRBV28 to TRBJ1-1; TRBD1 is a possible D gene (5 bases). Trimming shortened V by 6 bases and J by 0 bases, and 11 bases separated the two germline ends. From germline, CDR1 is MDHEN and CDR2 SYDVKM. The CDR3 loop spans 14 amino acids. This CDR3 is CASSPDRLNTEAFF. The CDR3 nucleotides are TGTGCCAGCAGCCCCGACAGATTGAACACTGAAGCTTTCTTT.

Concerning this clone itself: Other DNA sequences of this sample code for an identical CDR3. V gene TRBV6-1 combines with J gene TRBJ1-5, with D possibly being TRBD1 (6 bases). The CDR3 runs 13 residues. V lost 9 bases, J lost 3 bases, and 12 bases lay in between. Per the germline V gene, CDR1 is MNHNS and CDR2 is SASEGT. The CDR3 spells CASRQVNNQPQHF. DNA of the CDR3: TGTGCCAGTAGACAGGTCAACAATCAGCCCCAGCATTTT.

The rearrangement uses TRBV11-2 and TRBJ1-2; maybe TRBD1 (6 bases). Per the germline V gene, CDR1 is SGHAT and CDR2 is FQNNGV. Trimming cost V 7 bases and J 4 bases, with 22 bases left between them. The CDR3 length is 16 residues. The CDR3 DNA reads TGTGCCAGCACCCTCTTTCGGGACATAGAGACCTATGGCTACACCTTC. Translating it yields CASTLFRDIETYGYTF.